This T cell receptor (beta chain) was retrieved from a study of blood T cell repertoires in COVID-19. Looking at the study overall: The United States, Italy and Spain provided the acute and convalescent COVID-19 samples. T cells, B-cell-depleted T cells, or PBMCs provided the cDNA or gDNA that served as material.

Germline lookup yields CDR1 LNHDA and CDR2 SQIVND (reference sequence). The CDR3 totals 20 residues. V lost 1 base, J lost 7 bases, and 16 bases stayed unmatched. This clone has a single count. In the source study's methods: Reference gene primer amplification yielded estimated nucleated cell counts. Profiling relied on immunoSEQ multiplex PCR, and the TCRdb table lists in-frame clones only, not all of them. That table furnishes V, J and clone size, whereas the DNA furnished D and trimming. The repertoire holds nearly 110,000 clones, approximately 90% seen once, with approximately 6.2% in the top ten.

Sequencing was done on a sample of peripheral blood. The receptor comes from a man in his fifties or sixties with active or convalescent COVID-19. The chain combines TRBV19 with TRBJ2-1; TRBD2 agrees at 13 bases. CDR3 amino acids: CASSIGSRTLTSGRFNEQFF. In nucleotides, the CDR3 is TGTGCCAGTAGTATAGGTTCGCGGACGTTGACTAGCGGGAGGTTTAATGAGCAGTTCTTC.